A selection of T cell receptor beta chains follows, all from one sample in a study of blood T cell repertoires in COVID-19. Libraries were prepared by immunoSEQ multiplex PCR; TCRdb keeps only in-frame clonotypes and omits some of them. Of around 620,000 clones in the sample, just under 90% are singletons; the top ten hold more than 0.25%. The sequenced material came from peripheral blood. Every receptor here comes from a woman under 30 with acute or convalescent COVID-19. The CDR3 runs from the conserved cysteine through the conserved F or W. Each record gives: J gene, clone size, D gene, V gene, CDR3 protein, CDR3 DNA. A D gene is named only where the DNA matches it firmly. A clone size is listed for some rows: how often the clone was seen (once, few, many), or a class if it is expanded.

TRBJ1-1	NA	NA	TRBV5-1	CASSWAGHSNTEAFF	TGCGCCAGCAGTTGGGCAGGCCACTCGAACACTGAAGCTTTCTTT
TRBJ1-2	once	NA	TRBV13	CASSTKSGGALGYTF	TGTGCCAGCAGCACAAAATCGGGGGGGGCCCTTGGCTACACCTTC
TRBJ2-1	NA	TRBD2	TRBV20-1	CSAPWGGQFF	TGCAGTGCTCCCTGGGGGGGGCAGTTCTTC
TRBJ2-2	once	NA	TRBV27	CASSLSLPRQLNTGELFF	TGTGCCAGCAGTTTATCGCTACCCCGACAGTTGAACACCGGGGAGCTGTTTTTT
TRBJ2-7	NA	TRBD1	TRBV5-5	CASSRGQGSGEQYF	TGTGCCAGCAGCCGCGGACAGGGATCGGGCGAGCAGTACTTC
TRBJ1-1	few	TRBD1	TRBV7-2	CASSLGQGSLTEAFF	TGTGCCAGCAGCTTAGGACAGGGGAGTCTCACTGAAGCTTTCTTT
TRBJ2-7	NA	NA	TRBV7-2	CASSSHRATYEQYF	TGTGCCAGCAGCTCCCACAGGGCTACCTACGAGCAGTACTTC
TRBJ2-7	few	NA	TRBV7-9	CASRGTPDYEQYF	TGTGCCAGCAGAGGGACACCCGACTACGAGCAGTACTTC
TRBJ2-6	NA	NA	TRBV27	CASSSPGNGANVLTF	TGTGCCAGCAGTTCCCCCGGGAACGGGGCCAACGTCCTGACTTTC
TRBJ1-1	NA	NA	TRBV2	CASSGQTMNTEAFF	TGTGCCAGCAGTGGACAAACCATGAACACTGAAGCTTTCTTT
TRBJ2-5	NA	NA	TRBV7-9	CASSAASSEAAFQETQYF	TGTGCCAGCAGCGCAGCCTCGTCCGAGGCCGCCTTTCAAGAGACCCAGTACTTC
TRBJ2-1	NA	NA	TRBV5-1	CASSLGTASGEQFF	TGCGCCAGCAGCTTGGGGACAGCATCCGGTGAGCAGTTCTTC
TRBJ2-1	NA	NA	TRBV2	CASSTPQEDEQFF	TGTGCCAGCAGTACTCCCCAGGAGGATGAGCAGTTCTTC
TRBJ2-7	NA	NA	TRBV29-1	CSVEDRQSTYEQYF	TGCAGCGTTGAAGATCGACAGTCCACCTACGAGCAGTACTTC
TRBJ2-1	few	TRBD2	TRBV5-1	CASGVGGGADEQFF	TGCGCCAGCGGTGTTGGCGGGGGGGCCGATGAGCAGTTCTTC
TRBJ2-5	NA	NA	TRBV25-1	CASSEDYSVGVQETQYF	TGTGCCAGCAGTGAAGATTATAGTGTAGGGGTACAAGAGACCCAGTACTTC
TRBJ1-2	NA	NA	TRBV2	CASSEWQTTNYGYTF	TGTGCCAGCAGTGAGTGGCAGACTACTAACTATGGCTACACCTTC
TRBJ1-5	NA	NA	TRBV7-9	CASSQQGEGNQPQHF	TGTGCCAGCAGCCAACAGGGTGAAGGCAATCAGCCCCAGCATTTT
TRBJ2-3	NA	TRBD2	TRBV11-2	CASSLAASGGANTDTQYF	TGTGCCAGCAGCTTAGCGGCTAGCGGGGGGGCCAACACAGATACGCAGTATTTT
TRBJ2-1	NA	TRBD1	TRBV11-1	CASSGRTGGMEEQFF	TGTGCCAGCAGCGGCCGGACAGGGGGCATGGAGGAGCAGTTCTTC
TRBJ1-1	NA	TRBD1	TRBV9	CASSNPTGDGDTEAFF	TGTGCCAGCAGCAACCCGACAGGGGACGGGGACACTGAAGCTTTCTTT
TRBJ2-7	NA	TRBD2	TRBV7-3	CASSCRLAGESSYEQYF	TGTGCCAGCAGCTGCAGACTAGCGGGGGAGAGCTCCTACGAGCAGTACTTC
TRBJ1-1	NA	NA	TRBV5-1	CASSLSEVKNTREAFF	TGCGCCAGCAGCTTGAGCGAGGTGAAGAACACCCGGGAAGCTTTCTTT
TRBJ2-7	NA	TRBD2	TRBV11-2	CASSPGKGGLVNYEQYF	TGTGCCAGCAGCCCCGGAAAAGGCGGACTAGTGAACTACGAGCAGTACTTC
TRBJ2-5	NA	TRBD2	TRBV13	CASSLVSGGSWKETQYF	TGTGCCAGCAGCTTAGTCAGCGGGGGGTCTTGGAAAGAGACCCAGTACTTC
TRBJ2-3	NA	NA	TRBV30	CAWSVSAVPGDTQYF	TGTGCCTGGAGTGTTTCTGCGGTACCAGGGGATACGCAGTATTTT